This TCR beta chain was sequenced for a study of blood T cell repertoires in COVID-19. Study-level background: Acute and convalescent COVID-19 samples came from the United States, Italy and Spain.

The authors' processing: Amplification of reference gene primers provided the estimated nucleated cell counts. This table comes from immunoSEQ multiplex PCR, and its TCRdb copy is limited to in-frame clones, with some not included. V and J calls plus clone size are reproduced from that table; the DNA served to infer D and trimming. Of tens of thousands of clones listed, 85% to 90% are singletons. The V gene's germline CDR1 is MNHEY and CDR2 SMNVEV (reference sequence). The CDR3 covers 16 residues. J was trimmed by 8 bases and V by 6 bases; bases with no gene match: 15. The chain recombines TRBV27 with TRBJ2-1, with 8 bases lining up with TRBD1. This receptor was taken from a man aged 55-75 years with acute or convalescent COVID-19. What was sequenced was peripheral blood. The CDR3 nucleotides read TGTGCCAGCAGCGCAAACCCAGGGGCAGGGGGCGATGAGCAGTTCTTC. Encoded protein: CASSANPGAGGDEQFF.